These T cell receptor beta chains were read from a single sample in a study of blood T cell repertoires in COVID-19. Sequencing used immunoSEQ multiplex PCR; TCRdb keeps in-frame clones, though not all of them. This repertoire shows around 280,000 clones, around 87% found once; its top ten account for over 1%. Sequenced: peripheral blood. These receptors all come from a man in his 70s with acute or convalescent COVID-19. CDR3s include the opening cysteine and the closing phenylalanine or tryptophan. A D gene is named only where the DNA matches it firmly. Rows give clone size only sometimes, using once, few, many, or a class for an expanded clone.

- TRBJ1-2 TRBV27 - TGTGCCAGCAGCCGGGGAGTGGGCAGCCCCTACACCTTC CASSRGVGSPYTF
once TRBJ2-5 TRBV5-5 TRBD1 TGTGCCAGCATTATACAGGGGAAGGGAGAGACCCAGTACTTC CASIIQGKGETQYF
- TRBJ2-2 TRBV10-2 TRBD1 TGCGCCAGCAGGACAGGGGGTGGCGGGAACACCGGGGAGCTGTTTTTT CASRTGGGGNTGELFF
- TRBJ2-5 TRBV7-2 TRBD1 TGTGCCAGCAGCATCGGACAGGGATTACAGACCCAGTACTTC CASSIGQGLQTQYF
once TRBJ2-2 TRBV30 TRBD1 TGTGCCTGGAGAGGACAGGGTGTGGGCACCGGGGAGCTGTTTTTT CAWRGQGVGTGELFF
- TRBJ2-7 TRBV5-8 TRBD1 TGTGCCAGCAGGGAGGGGACAGGAGGGGTGCAGCAGTACTTC CASREGTGGVQQYF
- TRBJ1-1 TRBV28 TRBD1 TGTGCCAGCAGTTTCCCCGGACAGGGGGCGTTTGTAAGGGACACTGAAGCTTTCTTT CASSFPGQGAFVRDTEAFF
once TRBJ1-2 TRBV6-1 - TGTGCCAGCAGTGGGAGTGGCGGGCGCGCTAACTATGGCTACACCTTC CASSGSGGRANYGYTF
- TRBJ1-5 TRBV28 - TGTGCCAGCAGCGGGATCGGGGGATCGACCAATCAGCCCCAGCATTTT CASSGIGGSTNQPQHF
once TRBJ2-3 TRBV11-2 TRBD2 TGTGCCAGCAGCTTCCAACTAGCGGGGGACACAGATACGCAGTATTTT CASSFQLAGDTDTQYF
- TRBJ1-2 TRBV28 - TGTGCCAGTGTGACGGCGGGCGCAGGCTATGGCTACACCTTC CASVTAGAGYGYTF
many TRBJ2-1 TRBV6-2/TRBV6-3 TRBD2 TGTGCCAGCAGTTACTTGTCGGGAGGCTTGGAGGGTGAGCAGTTCTTC CASSYLSGGLEGEQFF
- TRBJ1-2 TRBV30 TRBD1 TGTGCCTGGAGTCTCCAGGGGGCAGGTTATGGCTACACCTTC CAWSLQGAGYGYTF
- TRBJ1-1 TRBV2 - TGTGCCAGCAGTGCCGGGTACACTGAAGCTTTCTTT CASSAGYTEAFF
- TRBJ2-3 TRBV29-1 TRBD1 TGCAGCGCCCGACAGGGGGGCCTATCTCTTGCCACAGATACGCAGTATTTT CSARQGGLSLATDTQYF
- TRBJ1-2 TRBV9 - TGTGCCAGCAGCGTCGCAGGGGTTGACTATGGCTACACCTTC CASSVAGVDYGYTF
- TRBJ2-2 TRBV4-3 - TGCGCCAGCAGCCAAGAGACGGGGGGCCAGGGGGAGCTGTTTTTT CASSQETGGQGELFF
once TRBJ2-7 TRBV6-2/TRBV6-3 TRBD1 TGTGCCAGCAGCACTGTGAGTCAGACAGGGGCCTACGAGCAGTACTTC CASSTVSQTGAYEQYF
- TRBJ2-3 TRBV28 TRBD2 TGTGCCAGCAGTCAATCCGGGACTAACACAGATACGCAGTATTTT CASSQSGTNTDTQYF
- TRBJ2-1 TRBV19 TRBD2 TGTGCCAGTAGTATAGGTAGAGCGGGAGGGCAGAATGAGCAGTTCTTC CASSIGRAGGQNEQFF
few TRBJ2-7 TRBV7-8 TRBD2 TGTGCCAGCAGCAGGACTAGCGGGAGCCTCTACGAGCAGTACTTC CASSRTSGSLYEQYF
few TRBJ2-6 TRBV30 TRBD1 TGTGCCTGGCCTGGACAGGGATTCTACTCTGGGGCCAACGTCCTGACTTTC CAWPGQGFYSGANVLTF
once TRBJ1-4 TRBV7-9 TRBD1 TGTGCCAGCGAAGGGCAGGGGGCAGGCAAACTGTTTTTT CASEGQGAGKLFF
- TRBJ2-1 TRBV2 - TGTGCCAGCAGTCGAGGACAGTACAATGAGCAGTTCTTC CASSRGQYNEQFF
- TRBJ1-5 TRBV6-5 TRBD1 TGTGCCAGCAGGGGACAGGGGGCTAATCAGCCCCAGCATTTT CASRGQGANQPQHF
- TRBJ2-7 TRBV19 TRBD2 TGTGCCAGTAGTATCGGACTAGCGGGTACCTACGAGCAGTACTTC CASSIGLAGTYEQYF
- TRBJ2-7 TRBV18 - TGTGCCAGCTCCCCCGCTCGAGCTTCCTACGAGCAGTACTTC CASSPARASYEQYF
- TRBJ2-1 TRBV7-6 TRBD2 TGTGCCAGCAGCCTTAGCGGGGGGGCCTACAATGAGCAGTTCTTC CASSLSGGAYNEQFF
- TRBJ2-1 TRBV15 - TGTGCCACCAGCAGAGATTTAGGGGGCGAAGCCGGGGGTTACAATGAGCAGTTCTTC CATSRDLGGEAGGYNEQFF
- TRBJ1-2 TRBV19 - TGTGCCAGTAGTAAGGATTCAGGGCGTGGCTACACCTTC CASSKDSGRGYTF
- TRBJ2-1 TRBV19 TRBD2 TGTGCCAGTAGTATTTCTAGCGGGGGGGCCTATGAGCAGTTCTTC CASSISSGGAYEQFF
- TRBJ2-6 TRBV6-5 - TGTGCCAGCAAGAACAGTTACTCTGGGGCCAACGTCCTGACTTTC CASKNSYSGANVLTF
- TRBJ1-1 TRBV7-9 - TGTGCCAGCAGCTTAAGCGGGGGCAGGGATGCTTTCTTT CASSLSGGRDAFF
- TRBJ2-3 TRBV24-1 - TGTGCCACCGGTCCGGGAGTTACAGATACGCAGTATTTT CATGPGVTDTQYF
- TRBJ1-6 TRBV10-3 - TGTGCCATCACTGAGGGGCGTTTTCTAAATTCACCCCTCCACTTT CAITEGRFLNSPLHF
- TRBJ2-5 TRBV28 TRBD2 TGTGCCAGCAGTTTAGCGGGAGGCGGGCAAGAGACCCAGTACTTC CASSLAGGGQETQYF
- TRBJ2-3 TRBV7-9 - TGTGCCAGCAGCGGGCTAGCAGGACTCACAGATACGCAGTATTTT CASSGLAGLTDTQYF
- TRBJ2-5 TRBV5-1 TRBD2 TGCGCCAGCAGCTTCAGCGGGAGGGCGGGAGAGACCCAGTACTTC CASSFSGRAGETQYF
- TRBJ2-1 TRBV19 TRBD2 TGTGCCAGTAGTTTAGGGCTAGCGGGGGGGCAGGAGCAGTTCTTC CASSLGLAGGQEQFF
few TRBJ2-2 TRBV29-1 TRBD2 TGCAGCGTTGAGAGGACCGGGACTAGCGGAGTGGGAACCGGGGAGCTGTTTTTT CSVERTGTSGVGTGELFF